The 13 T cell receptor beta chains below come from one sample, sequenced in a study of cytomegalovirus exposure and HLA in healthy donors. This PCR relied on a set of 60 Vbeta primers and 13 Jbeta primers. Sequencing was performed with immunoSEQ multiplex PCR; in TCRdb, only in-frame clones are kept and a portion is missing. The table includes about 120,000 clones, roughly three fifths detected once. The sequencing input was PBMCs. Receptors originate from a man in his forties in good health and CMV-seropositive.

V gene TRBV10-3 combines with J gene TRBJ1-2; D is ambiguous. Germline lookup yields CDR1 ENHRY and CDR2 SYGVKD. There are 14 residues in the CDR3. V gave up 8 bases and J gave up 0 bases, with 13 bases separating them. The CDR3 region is CAISRGSSNYGYTF. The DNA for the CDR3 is TGTGCCATCTCCCGTGGCAGTTCTAACTATGGCTACACCTTC.

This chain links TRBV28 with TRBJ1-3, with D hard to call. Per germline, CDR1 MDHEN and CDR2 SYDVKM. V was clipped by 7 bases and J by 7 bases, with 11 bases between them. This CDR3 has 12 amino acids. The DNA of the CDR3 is TGTGCCAGCAAAGCGGGGTCGAACACCATATATTTT. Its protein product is CASKAGSNTIYF.

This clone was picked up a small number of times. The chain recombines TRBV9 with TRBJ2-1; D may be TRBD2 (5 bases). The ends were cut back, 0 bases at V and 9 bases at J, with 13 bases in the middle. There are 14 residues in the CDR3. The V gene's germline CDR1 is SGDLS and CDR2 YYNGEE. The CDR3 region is CASSVVLGDGEQFF. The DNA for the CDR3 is TGTGCCAGCAGCGTAGTTCTCGGGGATGGTGAGCAGTTCTTC.

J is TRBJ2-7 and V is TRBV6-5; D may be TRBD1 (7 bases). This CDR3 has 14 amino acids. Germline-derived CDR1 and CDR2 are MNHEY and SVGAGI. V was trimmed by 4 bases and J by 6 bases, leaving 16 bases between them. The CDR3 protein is CASSFHRQGGEQYF. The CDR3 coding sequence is TGTGCCAGCAGTTTCCACCGACAGGGAGGCGAGCAGTACTTC.

The CDR3 reads CASSFQGLGNTEAFF. The DNA of the CDR3 is TGTGCCAGCAGCTTTCAGGGGCTCGGGAACACTGAAGCTTTCTTT. J is TRBJ1-1 and V is TRBV5-5; tentatively, D is TRBD1 (6 bases). This CDR3 has 15 residues. The germline V and J ends were trimmed by 2 bases and 1 base, with 12 bases remaining between them. Germline-derived CDR1 and CDR2 are SGHKS and YYEKEE (reference sequence).

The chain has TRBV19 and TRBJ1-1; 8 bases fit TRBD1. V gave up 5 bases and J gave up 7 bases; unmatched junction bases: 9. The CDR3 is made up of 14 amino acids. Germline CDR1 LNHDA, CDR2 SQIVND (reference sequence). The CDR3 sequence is CASSPGTGYIEAFF. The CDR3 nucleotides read TGTGCCAGTAGTCCGGGGACAGGTTATATTGAAGCTTTCTTT.

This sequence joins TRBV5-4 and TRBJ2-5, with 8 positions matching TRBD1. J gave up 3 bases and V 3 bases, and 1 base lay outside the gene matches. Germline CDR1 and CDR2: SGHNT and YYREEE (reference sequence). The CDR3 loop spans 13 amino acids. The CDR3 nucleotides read TGTGCCAGCAGCTGGACAGGGAAAGAGACCCAGTACTTC. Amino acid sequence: CASSWTGKETQYF.

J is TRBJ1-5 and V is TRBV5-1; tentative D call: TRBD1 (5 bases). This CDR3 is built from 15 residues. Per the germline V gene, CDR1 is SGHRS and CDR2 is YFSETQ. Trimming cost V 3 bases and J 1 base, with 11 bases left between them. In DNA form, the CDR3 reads TGCGCCAGCAGCTGGGCGGGGGGGAGCAATCAGCCCCAGCATTTT. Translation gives CASSWAGGSNQPQHF.

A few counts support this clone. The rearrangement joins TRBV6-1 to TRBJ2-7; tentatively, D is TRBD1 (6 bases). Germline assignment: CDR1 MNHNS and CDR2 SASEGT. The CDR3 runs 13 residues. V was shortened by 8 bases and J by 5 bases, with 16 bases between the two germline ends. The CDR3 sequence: CASQQGEANEQYF. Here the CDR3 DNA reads TGTGCCAGCCAACAGGGAGAGGCTAACGAGCAGTACTTC.

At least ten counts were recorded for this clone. DNA of the CDR3: TGTGCCAGTAGGGGTCCGACTTCATCACAGCAGTATTTT. Residues: CASRGPTSSQQYF. The chain links TRBV19 to TRBJ2-3; D ambiguous. Germline V gene sequence: CDR1 LNHDA, CDR2 SQIVND (reference sequence). This CDR3 has 13 amino acids. Between the trimmed V and J ends, which lost 6 bases and 11 bases, there was a span of 18 bases.

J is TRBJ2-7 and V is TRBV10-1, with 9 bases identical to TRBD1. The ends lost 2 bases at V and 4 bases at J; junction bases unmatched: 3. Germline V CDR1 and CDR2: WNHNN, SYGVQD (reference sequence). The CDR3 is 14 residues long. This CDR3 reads CASSEGQGRYEQYF. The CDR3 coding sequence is TGCGCCAGCAGTGAGGGACAGGGGAGGTACGAGCAGTACTTC.

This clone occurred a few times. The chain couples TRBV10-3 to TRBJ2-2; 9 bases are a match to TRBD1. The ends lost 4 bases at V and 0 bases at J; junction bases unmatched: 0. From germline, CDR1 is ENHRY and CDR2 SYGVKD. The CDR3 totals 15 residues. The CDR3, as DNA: TGTGCCATCAGTGGACAGGGGGCGAACACCGGGGAGCTGTTTTTT. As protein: CAISGQGANTGELFF.

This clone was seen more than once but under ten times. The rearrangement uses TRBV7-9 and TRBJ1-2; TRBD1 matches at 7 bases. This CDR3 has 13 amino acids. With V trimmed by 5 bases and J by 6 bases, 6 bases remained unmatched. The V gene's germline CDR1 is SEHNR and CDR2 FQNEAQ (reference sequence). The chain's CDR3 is CASSNRDSDGYTF. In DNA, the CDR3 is TGTGCCAGCAGCAACCGGGACAGTGATGGCTACACCTTC. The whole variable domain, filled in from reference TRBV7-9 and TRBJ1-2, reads DTGVSQNPRHKITKRGQNVTFRCDPISEHNRLYWYRQTLGQGPEFLTYFQNEAQLEKSRLLSDRFSAERPKGSFSTLEIQRTEQGDSAMYLCASSNRDSDGYTFGSGTRLTVV.